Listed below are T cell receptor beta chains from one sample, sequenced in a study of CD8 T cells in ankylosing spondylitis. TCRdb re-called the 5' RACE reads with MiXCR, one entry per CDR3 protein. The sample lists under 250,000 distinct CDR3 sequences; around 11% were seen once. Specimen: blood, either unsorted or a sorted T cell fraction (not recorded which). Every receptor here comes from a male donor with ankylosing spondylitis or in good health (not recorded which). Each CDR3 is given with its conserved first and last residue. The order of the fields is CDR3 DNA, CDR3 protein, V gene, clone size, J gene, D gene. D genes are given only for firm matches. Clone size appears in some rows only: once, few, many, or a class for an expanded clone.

cdr3_nt: TGTGCCAGCAGCGCCCCGGGACAGGGGGGATCCACAGATACGCAGTATTTT
cdr3_aa: CASSAPGQGGSTDTQYF
v_call: TRBV9
clone_size: few
j_call: TRBJ2-3
d_call: TRBD1

cdr3_nt: TGTGCCAGCAGCGTAGGTCCCGCTCACCAGGGGGAGCAGTACTTC
cdr3_aa: CASSVGPAHQGEQYF
v_call: TRBV9
clone_size: NA
j_call: TRBJ2-7
d_call: NA

cdr3_nt: TGTGCCACCAGCAGTGAGCCCCGACTCCACATTTACAATGAGCAGTTCTTC
cdr3_aa: CATSSEPRLHIYNEQFF
v_call: TRBV15
clone_size: many
j_call: TRBJ2-1
d_call: NA

cdr3_nt: TGCAGTGCTAAGGTCGCGGGTGGCACTGAAGCTTTCTTT
cdr3_aa: CSAKVAGGTEAFF
v_call: TRBV20-1
clone_size: many
j_call: TRBJ1-1
d_call: NA

cdr3_nt: TGCGCCAGCAGCTTGCGAAGCATGAACACTGAAGCTTTCTTT
cdr3_aa: CASSLRSMNTEAFF
v_call: TRBV5-1
clone_size: many
j_call: TRBJ1-1
d_call: NA

cdr3_nt: TGTGCCACCAGCCCCCTCTACGAGCAGTACTTC
cdr3_aa: CATSPLYEQYF
v_call: TRBV24-1
clone_size: many
j_call: TRBJ2-7
d_call: NA

cdr3_nt: TGTGCCAGCAGTGACCCCGGGACTTACGAGCAGTACTTC
cdr3_aa: CASSDPGTYEQYF
v_call: TRBV6-2/TRBV6-3
clone_size: NA
j_call: TRBJ2-7
d_call: NA

cdr3_nt: TGTGCCAGCAGCAGAGAAACAGCGGGAGGCGTCTCCTACAATGAGCAGTTCTTC
cdr3_aa: CASSRETAGGVSYNEQFF
v_call: TRBV21-1
clone_size: NA
j_call: TRBJ2-1
d_call: NA

cdr3_nt: TGTGCCAGCAGCTTAGCCCGTTTGGGGGACGCAAACATTCAGTACTTC
cdr3_aa: CASSLARLGDANIQYF
v_call: TRBV7-2
clone_size: few
j_call: TRBJ2-4
d_call: NA

cdr3_nt: TGTGCCAGCAGTGCGAGGGGGCAGGGGAGTCCCTATAATTCACCCCTCCACTTT
cdr3_aa: CASSARGQGSPYNSPLHF
v_call: TRBV12-3/TRBV12-4
clone_size: many
j_call: TRBJ1-6
d_call: TRBD1

cdr3_nt: TGTGCCACCGGGGGGCCGAAGGAGGAGGGTTTGAATGAGCAGTTCTTC
cdr3_aa: CATGGPKEEGLNEQFF
v_call: TRBV24-1
clone_size: many
j_call: TRBJ2-1
d_call: NA

cdr3_nt: TGCGCCAGCAGCTTGGATACAGGGGACGGAGAGACCCAGTACTTC
cdr3_aa: CASSLDTGDGETQYF
v_call: TRBV5-1
clone_size: many
j_call: TRBJ2-5
d_call: TRBD1

cdr3_nt: TGCGCCAGCAGTTGGGACCGCGATAATTCACCCCTCCACTTT
cdr3_aa: CASSWDRDNSPLHF
v_call: TRBV5-1
clone_size: NA
j_call: TRBJ1-6
d_call: NA

cdr3_nt: TGTGCCTGGATCGCCCGATGGGAGGGGATGAACACTGAAGCTTTCTTT
cdr3_aa: CAWIARWEGMNTEAFF
v_call: TRBV30
clone_size: few
j_call: TRBJ1-1
d_call: NA

cdr3_nt: TGTGCCACCAGCAGAGATCCAGTAGTCTCCTACGAGCAGTACTTC
cdr3_aa: CATSRDPVVSYEQYF
v_call: TRBV15
clone_size: many
j_call: TRBJ2-7
d_call: NA

cdr3_nt: TGTGCCAGCAGTTTAATAACAGGGAGGAGGGTTGAGCAGTTCTTC
cdr3_aa: CASSLITGRRVEQFF
v_call: TRBV28
clone_size: many
j_call: TRBJ2-1
d_call: NA

cdr3_nt: TGTGCCAGCAGCTACTCCCCGGGACAAATGCAGTTCTTC
cdr3_aa: CASSYSPGQMQFF
v_call: TRBV7-6
clone_size: NA
j_call: TRBJ2-1
d_call: NA

cdr3_nt: TGTGCCAGCAGCAAGGGGGCTCGGGGGGGAGATACGCAGTATTTT
cdr3_aa: CASSKGARGGDTQYF
v_call: TRBV25-1
clone_size: NA
j_call: TRBJ2-3
d_call: NA

cdr3_nt: TGTGCCAGCAGCTCACAGCAGGGACCTGGAAACACCATATATTTT
cdr3_aa: CASSSQQGPGNTIYF
v_call: TRBV7-9
clone_size: once
j_call: TRBJ1-3
d_call: NA

cdr3_nt: TGTGCCAGCAGTTTATGGGCAGGGGGAGGTTACCAGCCCCAGCATTTT
cdr3_aa: CASSLWAGGGYQPQHF
v_call: TRBV12-3/TRBV12-4
clone_size: many
j_call: TRBJ1-5
d_call: TRBD1

cdr3_nt: TGCAGTGCCGCCCAAAGCGGGGGTGGTAATCAGCCCCAGCATTTT
cdr3_aa: CSAAQSGGGNQPQHF
v_call: TRBV20-1
clone_size: many
j_call: TRBJ1-5
d_call: NA

cdr3_nt: TGCAGTGCTAGAGATGGGTGGCAGAACACTGAAGCTTTCTTT
cdr3_aa: CSARDGWQNTEAFF
v_call: TRBV20-1
clone_size: NA
j_call: TRBJ1-1
d_call: NA

cdr3_nt: TGTGCCAGCAGCCCTACTAGCGGGGGACCCTCGAACACCGGGGAGCTGTTTTTT
cdr3_aa: CASSPTSGGPSNTGELFF
v_call: TRBV12-3/TRBV12-4
clone_size: many
j_call: TRBJ2-2
d_call: TRBD2

cdr3_nt: TGTGCCATCAGTGATCAGGGGGATTCACCCCTCCACTTT
cdr3_aa: CAISDQGDSPLHF
v_call: TRBV10-3
clone_size: many
j_call: TRBJ1-6
d_call: TRBD1

cdr3_nt: TGTGCCAGCAGCGCCGCTAGCGGGGGGGCAGCAGATACGCAGTATTTT
cdr3_aa: CASSAASGGAADTQYF
v_call: TRBV7-2
clone_size: many
j_call: TRBJ2-3
d_call: TRBD2

cdr3_nt: TGCGCCAGCAGCTTCTTGGGATCAGCCTACGAGCAGTACTTC
cdr3_aa: CASSFLGSAYEQYF
v_call: TRBV5-1
clone_size: many
j_call: TRBJ2-7
d_call: NA

cdr3_nt: TGTGCCAGCAGTTTCGACAGGCTCCGAGGCGGGGAGCTGTTTTTT
cdr3_aa: CASSFDRLRGGELFF
v_call: TRBV28
clone_size: few
j_call: TRBJ2-2
d_call: NA

cdr3_nt: TGTGCCAGCAGTTACTCGATAGGGGGTGAAAAACTGTTTTTT
cdr3_aa: CASSYSIGGEKLFF
v_call: TRBV6-5
clone_size: many
j_call: TRBJ1-4
d_call: NA

cdr3_nt: TGCAGTGCTCCGCAGGCAGGGTTTGGTGAAGCTTTCTTT
cdr3_aa: CSAPQAGFGEAFF
v_call: TRBV20-1
clone_size: NA
j_call: TRBJ1-1
d_call: NA

cdr3_nt: TGTGCCAGCAGCTTAGTTGCAGGGTTGAACACTGAAGCTTTCTTT
cdr3_aa: CASSLVAGLNTEAFF
v_call: TRBV7-8
clone_size: many
j_call: TRBJ1-1
d_call: NA

cdr3_nt: TGTGCCAGCAGCCGTAGCGGGGGGTCCACCGGGGAGCTGTTTTTT
cdr3_aa: CASSRSGGSTGELFF
v_call: TRBV5-5
clone_size: few
j_call: TRBJ2-2
d_call: TRBD2

cdr3_nt: TGTGCCTGGAGTGTATGGGTAGATACGCAGTATTTT
cdr3_aa: CAWSVWVDTQYF
v_call: TRBV30
clone_size: few
j_call: TRBJ2-3
d_call: NA

cdr3_nt: TGCCACACGAGGGGGAGGGAGAATGATTGGACGGAGACCCAGTACTTC
cdr3_aa: CHTRGRENDWTETQYF
v_call: TRBV2
clone_size: NA
j_call: TRBJ2-5
d_call: NA

cdr3_nt: TGCGCCAGCAGCTGGGCCACAGGACAGGGGGAAGCTTTCTTT
cdr3_aa: CASSWATGQGEAFF
v_call: TRBV5-1
clone_size: few
j_call: TRBJ1-1
d_call: TRBD1

cdr3_nt: TGTGCCAGCAGCCAGAACCGCCCTGGGAGCTCCTACAATGAGCAGTTCTTC
cdr3_aa: CASSQNRPGSSYNEQFF
v_call: TRBV7-8
clone_size: few
j_call: TRBJ2-1
d_call: NA

cdr3_nt: TGTGCCAGCAGCTTAGACAGCCCATTCAATGAGCAGTTCTTC
cdr3_aa: CASSLDSPFNEQFF
v_call: TRBV7-6
clone_size: NA
j_call: TRBJ2-1
d_call: NA

cdr3_nt: TGTGCCAGCAGTTCTTACCAGCGGAGTTGGAGGGATACGCAGTATTTT
cdr3_aa: CASSSYQRSWRDTQYF
v_call: TRBV28
clone_size: many
j_call: TRBJ2-3
d_call: NA

cdr3_nt: TGCAGTGCTGGAGGACTCATGACCGCATACGAGCAGTACTTC
cdr3_aa: CSAGGLMTAYEQYF
v_call: TRBV20-1
clone_size: many
j_call: TRBJ2-7
d_call: NA

cdr3_nt: TGCGCCAGCAGCCAAGATGGGACGGGACCTAGCACAGATACGCAGTATTTT
cdr3_aa: CASSQDGTGPSTDTQYF
v_call: TRBV4-1
clone_size: NA
j_call: TRBJ2-3
d_call: NA

cdr3_nt: TGTGCCAGCAGTTTAGGGGGTCGGGAGCCCCAGCATTTT
cdr3_aa: CASSLGGREPQHF
v_call: TRBV12-3/TRBV12-4
clone_size: many
j_call: TRBJ1-5
d_call: NA

cdr3_nt: TGTGCCAGCAGATCCCCGGGACTAGCGGGTGAGCAGTTCTTC
cdr3_aa: CASRSPGLAGEQFF
v_call: TRBV27
clone_size: few
j_call: TRBJ2-1
d_call: TRBD2

cdr3_nt: TGCGCCAGCACCCTGTCGTCCGTGGACCATCATGGCTACACCTTC
cdr3_aa: CASTLSSVDHHGYTF
v_call: TRBV5-1
clone_size: many
j_call: TRBJ1-2
d_call: NA

cdr3_nt: TGCGCCAGCAGAATCGAGACAGGGGTCACCGGGGAGCTGTTTTTT
cdr3_aa: CASRIETGVTGELFF
v_call: TRBV5-1
clone_size: many
j_call: TRBJ2-2
d_call: TRBD1

cdr3_nt: TGTGCCAGCAGCTTAGAGTTATACCCCACCGGGGAGCTGTTTTTT
cdr3_aa: CASSLELYPTGELFF
v_call: TRBV11-2
clone_size: NA
j_call: TRBJ2-2
d_call: NA

cdr3_nt: TGTGCCAGCAGTTCACTAGCGGGAGGTTACGAGCAGTACTTC
cdr3_aa: CASSSLAGGYEQYF
v_call: TRBV6-5
clone_size: many
j_call: TRBJ2-7
d_call: TRBD2

cdr3_nt: TGCGCCAGCAGCCAAGATCATGGGCGGCCGTACCAAGAGACCCAGTACTTC
cdr3_aa: CASSQDHGRPYQETQYF
v_call: TRBV4-1
clone_size: few
j_call: TRBJ2-5
d_call: NA

cdr3_nt: TGTGCCAGCAGCTTAGCACGCACCTACGAGCAGTACTTC
cdr3_aa: CASSLARTYEQYF
v_call: TRBV7-8
clone_size: NA
j_call: TRBJ2-7
d_call: NA

cdr3_nt: TGTGCCAGCAGCCCGGGCGGGTGGGATACGCAGTATTTT
cdr3_aa: CASSPGGWDTQYF
v_call: TRBV21-1
clone_size: NA
j_call: TRBJ2-3
d_call: NA

cdr3_nt: TGTGCCAGCAGAGAGCAGGGGGCAACTGAAGCTTTCTTT
cdr3_aa: CASREQGATEAFF
v_call: TRBV6-6
clone_size: many
j_call: TRBJ1-1
d_call: TRBD1

cdr3_nt: TGCAGCGTTGAGATGATGAATCCGGGACAGTGGAACCGCGGGGCCAACGTCCTGACTTTC
cdr3_aa: CSVEMMNPGQWNRGANVLTF
v_call: TRBV29-1
clone_size: few
j_call: TRBJ2-6
d_call: TRBD1

cdr3_nt: TGTGCCAGCAGCCCCCCCGACAGGGGGCTTCCTATCTACGAGCAGTACTTC
cdr3_aa: CASSPPDRGLPIYEQYF
v_call: TRBV5-4
clone_size: few
j_call: TRBJ2-7
d_call: TRBD1

cdr3_nt: TGTGCCAGCAGCTTAGCGCCTAGCGTCGGAAATGAGCAGTTCTTC
cdr3_aa: CASSLAPSVGNEQFF
v_call: TRBV7-9
clone_size: few
j_call: TRBJ2-1
d_call: NA